The 30 T cell receptor beta chains below were found in one sample sequenced in a study of blood T cell repertoires in COVID-19. Sequenced by immunoSEQ multiplex PCR; TCRdb stores in-frame clones only, minus some. The table shows roughly 400,000 clones, with around nine tenths occurring only once. The sequenced sample consisted of PBMCs or T cells enriched from blood (not recorded which). The receptor source for this set is a woman aged 45-65 years who had recovered from COVID-19.

The gene calls are TRBV20-1 and TRBJ2-1; D is unresolved. With 2 bases removed from V and 9 bases from J, the gap between germline ends came to 8 bases. Germline V gives CDR1 DFQATT, CDR2 SNEGSKA (reference sequence). The CDR3 is 11 residues long. CDR3 sequence reads: CSARSPSEQFF. CDR3 coding DNA: TGCAGTGCTAGATCCCCCAGTGAGCAGTTCTTC.

The V call is TRBV7-9, the J call TRBJ1-2, with D perhaps TRBD1 (5 bases). CDR1 SEHNR and CDR2 FQNEAQ come from the germline V gene (reference sequence). The CDR3 length is 17 residues. Trimming cost V 6 bases and J 0 bases, with 20 bases left between them. This CDR3 reads CASRPNGGARTNYGYTF. The CDR3 bases are TGTGCCAGCAGGCCCAACGGTGGGGCCCGGACTAACTATGGCTACACCTTC.

The sample holds one count of this clone. This chain links TRBV9 with TRBJ2-2, with TRBD1 matching over 9 bases. The CDR3 is made up of 14 amino acids. J was trimmed by 4 bases and V by 2 bases; bases with no gene match: 0. Germline CDR1 SGDLS, CDR2 YYNGEE. CDR3 coding DNA: TGTGCCAGCAGCGTGGACAGGGGCACCGGGGAGCTGTTTTTT. Translated: CASSVDRGTGELFF.

The chain links TRBV2 to TRBJ1-5; D possibly corresponds to TRBD1 (6 bases). CDR1 is SNHLY, CDR2 FYNNEI, per germline. The length of the CDR3 is 17 residues. V was clipped by 6 bases and J by 8 bases, with 26 bases between them. The CDR3 spells CASSELKNRVGEKPQHF. DNA of the CDR3: TGTGCCAGCAGCGAATTAAAAAACAGGGTCGGGGAGAAGCCCCAGCATTTT.

The V and J genes are TRBV30 and TRBJ2-7; 8 bases line up with TRBD1. The CDR3 consists of 13 residues. Trimming cost V 2 bases and J 7 bases; bases outside gene matches: 7. Germline assignment: CDR1 GTSNPN and CDR2 SVGIG (reference sequence). This CDR3 reads CAWSPTGEGEQYF. Written as DNA, the CDR3 is TGTGCCTGGAGTCCGACAGGGGAAGGGGAGCAGTACTTC.

The chain recombines TRBV27 with TRBJ2-4; TRBD1 aligns across 9 bases. Germline V gene sequence: CDR1 MNHEY, CDR2 SMNVEV (reference sequence). J lost 9 bases, V lost 3 bases, and 6 bases had no gene match. The CDR3 is made up of 14 amino acids. The CDR3 nucleotides are TGTGCCAGCAGTTTCACAGGGGGCGTCGTCATTCAGTACTTC. This sequence encodes CASSFTGGVVIQYF.

The CDR3 DNA is TGCGCCAGCAGCTCTTCCGGGACTAGCGGGGGTTACGAGCAGTACTTC. Its protein product is CASSSSGTSGGYEQYF. The chain employs TRBV5-1 and TRBJ2-7; 14 bases line up with TRBD2. There are 16 residues in the CDR3. The V gene's germline CDR1 is SGHRS and CDR2 YFSETQ. V was clipped by 3 bases and J by 4 bases; unmatched bases: 6.

The CDR3 spells CASSLVRGSHTEAFF. The CDR3 nucleotides are TGTGCCAGCAGCTTAGTACGTGGGAGCCACACTGAAGCTTTCTTT. The chain recombines TRBV7-9 with TRBJ1-1; D is unclear. This CDR3 has 15 residues. The V gene lost 1 base and the J gene lost 3 bases, with 12 bases spanning the gap. Germline V lookup: CDR1 SEHNR, CDR2 FQNEAQ (reference sequence).

The gene calls are TRBV6-5 and TRBJ1-1; 7 nucleotides align to TRBD1. CDR1 and CDR2 from the germline V gene are MNHEY and SVGAGI. CDR3 size: 15 residues. J was trimmed by 5 bases and V by 5 bases; bases with no gene match: 11. In DNA, the CDR3 is TGTGCCAGCAGTAAGGAACCGGGACAGAGGACTGAAGCTTTCTTT. It is translated as CASSKEPGQRTEAFF.

The chain joins TRBV4-2 to TRBJ1-1; D is ambiguous. The CDR3 has 15 amino acids. The ends were cut back, 0 bases at V and 0 bases at J, with 8 bases in the middle. Germline CDR1 and CDR2: LGHNA and YNFKEQ. CDR3 coding DNA: TGTGCCAGCAGCCAAGAGTTCTGGCTGAACACTGAAGCTTTCTTT. The encoded protein is CASSQEFWLNTEAFF.

The DNA of the CDR3 is TGTGCCAGCAGCTCCCAGGCCATGAACACTGAAGCTTTCTTT. It codes for CASSSQAMNTEAFF. The rearrangement links TRBV5-5 to TRBJ1-1; D gene uncertain. The CDR3 length is 14 residues. Germline CDR1 is SGHKS and CDR2 is YYEKEE (reference sequence). The ends were cut back, 3 bases at V and 0 bases at J, with 9 bases in the middle.

The chain has TRBV7-9 and TRBJ1-2, with TRBD1 identical over 8 bases. The V gene's germline CDR1 is SEHNR and CDR2 FQNEAQ (reference sequence). CDR3 size: 14 residues. V dropped 5 bases and J dropped 2; count of bases not matched to a gene: 4. In DNA, the CDR3 is TGTGCCAGCAGCCCGCGGGACAGGAACTATGGCTACACCTTC. Amino acids: CASSPRDRNYGYTF.

This clone came up a few times. The same CDR3 arises from other DNA sequences in this sample as well. The chain is built from TRBV27 and TRBJ1-5; a possible D gene is TRBD1 (5 bases). This CDR3 contains 13 residues. Germline CDR1 and CDR2: MNHEY and SMNVEV (reference sequence). V lost 2 bases and J lost 4, with 6 bases in between. The CDR3, as DNA: TGTGCCAGCAGTTTAGCAGGGAATCAGCCCCAGCATTTT. Encoded protein: CASSLAGNQPQHF.

The chain joins TRBV7-9 to TRBJ1-2; D is unresolved. V lost 4 bases and J 5 bases, leaving 11 bases between the germline ends. Germline V gene sequence: CDR1 SEHNR, CDR2 FQNEAQ (reference sequence). The CDR3 loop spans 13 amino acids. The DNA of the CDR3 is TGTGCCAGCAGCTCCGGTGAGAAATATGGCTACACCTTC. It yields the protein CASSSGEKYGYTF.

The rearrangement joins TRBV7-2 to TRBJ2-6; D is unresolved. The germline CDR1 and CDR2 sequences are SGHTA and FQGNSA. V shed 5 bases and J shed 2 bases, with 7 bases lying between them. This CDR3 has 14 residues. CDR3 DNA sequence: TGTGCCAGCAGCACGAACACTGGGGCCAACGTCCTGACTTTC. Translating it yields CASSTNTGANVLTF.

V is TRBV5-4 and J is TRBJ1-1; 12 bases match TRBD1. With V trimmed by 4 bases and J by 6 bases, 7 bases remained unmatched. Germline V gene lookup returns CDR1 SGHNT and CDR2 YYREEE (reference sequence). CDR3 length: 15 amino acids. This CDR3 reads CASSVSGTGGSEAFF. Here the CDR3 DNA reads TGTGCCAGCAGCGTATCCGGGACAGGGGGCTCTGAAGCTTTCTTT.

V is TRBV7-2 and J is TRBJ2-2; D is undetermined. The germline V and J ends were trimmed by 5 bases and 7 bases, with 11 bases remaining between them. The CDR3 sequence is 13 residues long. Germline CDR1 SGHTA, CDR2 FQGNSA. This chain's CDR3 is CASSPVNSGELFF. The CDR3 bases are TGTGCCAGCAGCCCGGTTAATAGCGGGGAGCTGTTTTTT. Full variable domain (missing parts from reference TRBV7-2 and TRBJ2-2): GAGVSQSPSNKVTEKGKDVELRCDPISGHTALYWYRQSLGQGLEFLIYFQGNSAPDKSGLPSDRFSAERTGGSVSTLTIQRTQQEDSAVYLCASSPVNSGELFFGEGSRLTVL.

The chain is built from TRBV29-1 and TRBJ1-1, with a possible D match to TRBD1 (6 bases). The CDR3 runs to 15 residues. V was cut by 4 bases and J by 0 bases, with 15 bases left in between. Germline V gives CDR1 SQVTM, CDR2 ANQGSEA. CDR3 residues: CSVATKDSMNTEAFF. CDR3 nucleotides: TGCAGCGTTGCCACCAAGGACAGCATGAACACTGAAGCTTTCTTT.

The rearrangement uses TRBV29-1 and TRBJ1-2, with D tentatively TRBD1 (6 bases). Germline CDR1 reads SQVTM; CDR2 reads ANQGSEA. The CDR3 totals 14 residues. The V and J ends lost 6 bases and 6 bases respectively, with 20 bases between them. CDR3 nucleotides: TGCAGCGTACCGCCCGATGACAGGACGAATGGCTACACCTTC. Protein sequence: CSVPPDDRTNGYTF.

The chain employs TRBV6-5 and TRBJ1-1; 7 bases map to TRBD1. This CDR3 has 14 residues. Looked up from germline, CDR1 is MNHEY and CDR2 is SVGAGI. After removal of 2 bases from V and 6 bases from J, the junction contained 6 bases not matched to a gene. The CDR3 reads CASSYIRGVSEAFF. DNA for the CDR3: TGTGCCAGCAGTTACATCAGGGGGGTCTCTGAAGCTTTCTTT.

The chain has TRBV27 and TRBJ1-2; no definite D call. The CDR3 is 13 residues long. The V gene's germline CDR1 is MNHEY and CDR2 SMNVEV (reference sequence). Between the trimmed V and J ends, which lost 2 bases and 4 bases, there was a span of 8 bases. In nucleotides, the CDR3 is TGTGCCAGCAGTTTAAAACAGACCTATGGCTACACCTTC. Residues: CASSLKQTYGYTF.

The V gene is TRBV19, the J gene TRBJ1-2, with D hard to call. Germline CDR1 reads LNHDA; CDR2 reads SQIVND (reference sequence). This CDR3 is built from 13 residues. V shed 1 base and J shed 8 bases, with 11 bases lying between them. The DNA of the CDR3 is TGTGCCAGTAGTATAGCGGTCGGGAGAGGCTACACCTTC. Its protein product is CASSIAVGRGYTF.

This chain connects TRBV6-7 to TRBJ2-2; maybe TRBD1 (5 bases). TRBV6-7 is reported as an ORF; its role is uncertain. V gave up 2 bases and J gave up 4 bases, with 17 bases separating them. This CDR3 is built from 17 residues. The CDR3 reads CASSYTYRQILTGELFF. Written as DNA, the CDR3 is TGTGCCAGCAGTTACACATACCGACAGATCCTCACCGGGGAGCTGTTTTTT.

The DNA of the CDR3 is TGCGCCAGCAGCCAAGGTATTTCCTACAATGAGCAGTTCTTC. The encoded protein is CASSQGISYNEQFF. The V call is TRBV4-1, the J call TRBJ2-1; D not certain. The CDR3 length is 14 residues. Germline-derived CDR1 and CDR2 are MGHRA and YSYEKL. Trimming shortened V by 1 base and J by 1 base, and 5 bases separated the two germline ends.

The chain is built from TRBV25-1 and TRBJ1-3; TRBD1 aligns across 9 bases. CDR3 length: 16 amino acids. The germline V gene has CDR1 MGHDK and CDR2 SYGVNS. V lost 6 bases and J lost 2; bases outside the gene matches: 8. For the CDR3, the DNA is TGTGCCAGCAGAGGACCGGGACAGGGTACTGGAAACACCATATATTTT. It codes for CASRGPGQGTGNTIYF.

This chain links TRBV5-8 with TRBJ1-1; no firm D call. In germline, CDR1 is SGHTS, CDR2 YDEGEE. This CDR3 comprises 12 residues. V was trimmed by 6 bases and J by 4 bases, leaving 10 bases between them. The CDR3 loop reads CASKRVSTEAFF. CDR3 DNA sequence: TGTGCCAGCAAGAGGGTCTCCACTGAAGCTTTCTTT.

The chain carries TRBV5-1 and TRBJ1-2; 9 nucleotides line up with TRBD1. Trimming removed 2 bases from V and 3 bases from J; junction bases left unmatched: 8. There are 16 residues in the CDR3. Germline V gives CDR1 SGHRS, CDR2 YFSETQ. CDR3 sequence reads: CASSFKQGAPYYGYTF. DNA of the CDR3: TGCGCCAGCAGCTTCAAACAGGGGGCTCCCTACTATGGCTACACCTTC.

The chain carries TRBV21-1 and TRBJ2-7; TRBD2 is taken as the D call from the table, unchecked against the DNA. TRBV21-1 represents a pseudogene. The CDR3 sequence is 11 residues long. The DNA for the CDR3 is TGTGCCAGCAGCCTAGACGCCGAGCAGTACTTC. It specifies CASSLDAEQYF.

J is TRBJ1-1 and V is TRBV6-2 or TRBV6-3, with D perhaps TRBD1 (5 bases). The CDR3 length is 18 residues. Germline CDR1 and CDR2: MNHEY and SVGEGT. Trimming cost V 2 bases and J 1 base, with 20 bases left between them. CDR3 sequence reads: CASSYNFWASRGNTEAFF. For the CDR3, the DNA is TGTGCCAGCAGTTACAACTTCTGGGCGAGTAGGGGGAACACTGAAGCTTTCTTT.

This chain connects TRBV6-1 to TRBJ1-1; 7 bases map to TRBD1. The CDR3 runs to 15 residues. CDR1 and CDR2 from the germline V gene are MNHNS and SASEGT. The V gene end was trimmed by 1 base and the J gene end by 1 base; junction bases not matched to a gene: 3. The CDR3 coding sequence is TGTGCCAGCAGTGAAGTGGGGACAGCGAACACTGAAGCTTTCTTT. Protein sequence: CASSEVGTANTEAFF.